The T cell receptor beta chain described here comes from a study of OX40 agonist ivuxolimab in advanced cancers. Regarding the study in general: The costimulatory receptor OX40 (CD134) was targeted by ivuxolimab, a fully human IgG2 agonistic monoclonal antibody. Partial responses were achieved by three dose-escalation patients, of whom one had hepatocellular carcinoma and two had cutaneous melanoma. Among the roughly 50 dose-escalation patients, roughly 20 had hepatocellular carcinoma, some 15 melanoma, 9 renal cell carcinoma and 9 head and neck cancer. Peripheral TCRbeta sequencing was intended to test whether TCR sequence diversity was altered and clonal T-cell expansion was caused by ivuxolimab. Intravenous ivuxolimab was administered to patients every 2 weeks at six dose levels: 0.01, 0.1, 0.3, 1.5, 3 and 10 mg/kg. In the dose-escalation cohort, around four fifths of patients were male, and the mean age was 60 years with a range of roughly 20 to 79. The paper covers the monotherapy dose-escalation part of the phase I ivuxolimab trial, which included N of about 50 patients. Patients were allowed to have had prior anti-PD-1, anti-PD-L1 or anti-CTLA-4 therapy, and around 41% of the dose-escalation patients had previously received checkpoint inhibitors. General conclusions and limits of the study: In the 0.1-3.0 mg/kg groups, partial responders had among the lowest normalized peripheral clonal expansion, particularly in CD8+ T cells. Low levels of normalized T-cell clonal expansion were also seen in some patients who did not respond. At doses from 0.1 to 3.0 mg/kg, clonal expansion was seen in both CD4+ and CD8+ blood T cells between baseline and week 6. Antigen specificity was not determined for the clonally expanded peripheral T cells. On average, CD8+ T cells showed more expanded clones than CD4+ T cells after ivuxolimab.

Sequences MRHNA (CDR1) and SNTAGT (CDR2) are obtained from the germline V gene. The V end gives up 5 bases and the J end 3 bases, leaving 5 bases in the junction not matched to a gene. Counted from cysteine to phenylalanine, this CDR3 has 14 amino acids. The kept DNA is CDR3 alone, 42 bases in frame from the first base. Comments on this clone: Its binding antigen is unknown. No base-level quality is on record; no much larger clone is a single base apart.

Patients with a history of autoimmune disease or receiving systemic immunosuppression were excluded from the trial. Peripheral blood for TCR sequencing was collected from all dose cohorts at baseline, on cycle 4 day 1, and on cycle 7 day 1. Samples were obtained from an open-label, multicenter, first-in-human phase I dose-escalation trial of ivuxolimab. Adults with locally advanced or metastatic melanoma, renal cell, hepatocellular, or head and neck squamous cell carcinoma were enrolled in the trial. Before TCR sequencing, CD4+ T cells and CD8+ T cells from peripheral blood were sorted into separate populations. For sequencing of the TCRbeta CDR3 region, genomic DNA was extracted from the sorted cells. The immunoSEQ Assay was used for sequencing of TCRbeta CDR3 regions. TCRdb provides this immuneACCESS table in a form limited to in-frame rearrangements. Some clones are lacking; in checked studies, under half of them reflect an unresolved V gene, and why the rest are absent is not known. The sample table shows about 41,000 clones, and roughly 80% are seen once. The top ten clonotypes cover less than 40% of the sample.

Sequenced material: CD4+ or CD8+ T cells sorted from blood, taken in a trial of the OX40 agonist ivuxolimab. The sequence is built from TRBV6-4 and TRBJ2-7; TRBD1 aligns with 9 central bases. This TCR came from an adult with an advanced solid tumor such as melanoma, head and neck, liver or kidney cancer. CDR3 sequence: CASSFRDRDYEQYF. Read as DNA, the sequence is TGTGCCAGCAGTTTCCGGGACAGGGACTACGAGCAGTACTTC.